The TCR beta chain described here comes from a study of shared clonotypes between healthy human individuals. Background on the study: Sampling drew on donors who were two women and three men aged 18 to 49.

Sequencing used immunoSEQ multiplex PCR; TCRdb keeps in-frame clones, though not all of them. The sample holds about 1.1 million clones; roughly 80% are singletons and the top ten take roughly 0.82%. J gave up 5 bases and V 4 bases, and 2 bases lay outside the gene matches. CDR3 length: 13 amino acids. From germline, CDR1 is LNHDA and CDR2 SQIVND (reference sequence). Notes on this clone: Its antigen is currently unknown. Other nucleotide sequences in the sample specify the same CDR3.

General study findings and limits: Generation probabilities of non-shared clonotypes were lower (relative to those shared by all four donors). Shared across a handful of donors were around 5% of the naive CD4 clonotypes. Sequencing depth was predicted to influence how clonotypes are shared among donors.

The TCR comes from a man aged 18 to 30 in good health. Some clones in this sample may be carry-over from other donors' samples. Sequencing was done on a sample of memory CD4+ T cells from PBMCs. The sample's subset: CD45RA-negative fraction. This sequence joins TRBV19 and TRBJ1-1; TRBD1 aligns across 9 bases. This CDR3 is CASSTTGGTEAFF. CDR3 DNA sequence: TGTGCCAGTAGTACGACAGGGGGGACTGAAGCTTTCTTT.